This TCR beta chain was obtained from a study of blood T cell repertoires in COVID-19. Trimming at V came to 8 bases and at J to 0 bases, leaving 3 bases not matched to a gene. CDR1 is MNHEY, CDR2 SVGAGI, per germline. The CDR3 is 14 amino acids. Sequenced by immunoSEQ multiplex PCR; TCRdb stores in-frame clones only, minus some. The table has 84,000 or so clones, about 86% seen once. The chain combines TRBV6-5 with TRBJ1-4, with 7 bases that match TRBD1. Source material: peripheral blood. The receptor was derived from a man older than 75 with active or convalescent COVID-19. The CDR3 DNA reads TGTGCCAGCCGGGACAGTGCAACTAATGAAAAACTGTTTTTT. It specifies CASRDSATNEKLFF.